This is a list of T cell receptor beta chains from one sample in a study of control samples from healthy donors and cancer patients. Clones were read by immunoSEQ multiplex PCR, and TCRdb kept only the in-frame ones, dropping some. Of 70,000 or so clones in the sample, about 80% were seen once. Sequenced input: blood. The receptors were sampled from a man between 45 and 60 years old in good health. CDR3s include the opening cysteine and the closing phenylalanine or tryptophan. A D gene is named only where the DNA matches it firmly. A row's size may be missing; if present it is once, few, many or a size class.

clone_size j_call d_call v_call cdr3_nt cdr3_aa
NA TRBJ1-5 NA TRBV21-1 TGTGCCAGCAGCATTCCGGGACAGGGTAAGGGGCGATTAGACAATCAGCCCCAGCATTTT CASSIPGQGKGRLDNQPQHF
few TRBJ1-1 TRBD1 TRBV6-2/TRBV6-3 TGTGCCAGCAGTTACAATACCGGGACAGGGAAGAGGGATACTGAAGCTTTCTTT CASSYNTGTGKRDTEAFF
NA TRBJ1-3 NA TRBV18 TGTGCCAGCTCACGAAACCCCCGGAGCTCTGGAAACACCATATATTTT CASSRNPRSSGNTIYF
once TRBJ2-5 NA TRBV29-1 TGCAGCGTGGCCGGGACTTTGGGGGAGACCCAGTACTTC CSVAGTLGETQYF
NA TRBJ2-2 NA TRBV9 TGTGCCAGCAGCGTAGGATTAGGCAGGGTACGGTGGAGTGCCGGGGAGCTGTTTTTT CASSVGLGRVRWSAGELFF
NA TRBJ2-5 NA TRBV5-4 TGTGCCAGCAGCTTGGAGGGCAGGGTAGATGAGACCCAGTACTTC CASSLEGRVDETQYF
NA TRBJ2-3 TRBD2 TRBV6-5 TGTGCCAGCAGTTACCGTCTAGCGGGAGTCCCAGATACGCAGTATTTT CASSYRLAGVPDTQYF
once TRBJ1-4 NA TRBV5-5 TGTGCCAGCAGCTTAGGGCCTGGAGAAAAACTGTTTTTT CASSLGPGEKLFF
NA TRBJ1-2 NA TRBV4-3 TGCGCCAGCAGCCAAGGCTCCACGTCTTACTATGGCTACACCTTC CASSQGSTSYYGYTF
NA TRBJ1-5 NA TRBV11-3 TGTGCCAACAGCTTAGGTTTGCATCAGCCCCAGCATTTT CANSLGLHQPQHF
NA TRBJ2-2 NA TRBV9 TGTGCCAGCAGCGTAGCTGGGGGCAGAACCGGGGAGCTGTTTTTT CASSVAGGRTGELFF
few TRBJ1-6 NA TRBV7-9 TGTGCCAGCAGCGAACTTGATTCACCCCTCCACTTT CASSELDSPLHF
NA TRBJ1-5 NA TRBV2 TGTGCCAGCAGTGAATGGTCTTCAGGAGATCAGCCCCAGCATTTT CASSEWSSGDQPQHF
NA TRBJ1-6 NA TRBV6-5 TGTGCCAGCAGTTATGAGTGGGAGACAGGTAATTCACCCCTCCACTTT CASSYEWETGNSPLHF
few TRBJ2-7 NA TRBV30 TGTGCCTGGTCACCTTGGACCTACGAGCAGTACTTC CAWSPWTYEQYF
NA TRBJ1-4 NA TRBV27 TGTGCCAGCAGTTTTGGTACTTACGGGGAAAAACTGTTTTTT CASSFGTYGEKLFF
NA TRBJ2-5 TRBD1 TRBV19 TGTGCCAGTAGTCTAGGGACAGAGCGCGAGGAGACCCAGTACTTC CASSLGTEREETQYF
few TRBJ2-2 TRBD1 TRBV7-9 TGTGCCAGCAGCTTACCACGACACACCGGGACAGGGCCCACCGGGGAGCTGTTTTTT CASSLPRHTGTGPTGELFF
NA TRBJ2-3 TRBD2 TRBV9 TGTGCCAGCAGCGAGCAGGGGCGGGGGGCAGATACGCAGTATTTT CASSEQGRGADTQYF
NA TRBJ1-1 TRBD1 TRBV29-1 TGCAGCGTCCAAAAGACAGGGGGGTTAACTGAAGCTTTCTTT CSVQKTGGLTEAFF
NA TRBJ1-2 TRBD1 TRBV5-6 TGTGCCAGCAGCTTTGGGGACAGAGTTAACTATGGCTACACCTTC CASSFGDRVNYGYTF
once TRBJ2-1 TRBD1 TRBV4-1 TGCGCCAGCAGCCTCGCCGCACAGGGGAAAGGCAATGAGCAGTTCTTC CASSLAAQGKGNEQFF
NA TRBJ2-7 TRBD2 TRBV7-2 TGTGCCAGCAGCTTCCTTGCCGGGAGGGGAACTTCCCCCTACGAGCAGTACTTC CASSFLAGRGTSPYEQYF
NA TRBJ2-1 TRBD2 TRBV6-5 TGTGCCAGCGTAGTTCGGGAGGGCAGTGAGCAGTTCTTC CASVVREGSEQFF
NA TRBJ1-3 TRBD1 TRBV3-1/TRBV3-2 TGTGCCAGCAGCACCGGGACAGGGGGCTTCGGTGGAAACACCATATATTTT CASSTGTGGFGGNTIYF
NA TRBJ2-7 NA TRBV6-5 TGTGCCAGCGGCAAGGGTGACGAGCAGTACTTC CASGKGDEQYF
NA TRBJ1-1 TRBD1 TRBV6-1 TGTGCCAGCAGTGACCGGGACAGACTTTTCGCTTTCTTT CASSDRDRLFAFF
NA TRBJ2-3 NA TRBV15 TGTGCCACCAGCAGAGCCGTAGGCGGGCGCGTCGATACGCAGTATTTT CATSRAVGGRVDTQYF
NA TRBJ2-7 TRBD1 TRBV18 TGTGCCAGCTCAGCCCCGGGACAGGGTATAGGCGAGCAGTACTTC CASSAPGQGIGEQYF
NA TRBJ2-3 NA TRBV9 TGTGCCAGCAGCGTAGAGTTAGCTCAAGATACGCAGTATTTT CASSVELAQDTQYF
NA TRBJ2-5 NA TRBV10-3 TGTGCCATCAAGGGGTTAGTGGAGACCCAGTACTTC CAIKGLVETQYF
NA TRBJ2-2 NA TRBV19 TGTGCCAGTAGTATAGATGCAGAGACAGGTTACACCGGGGAGCTGTTTTTT CASSIDAETGYTGELFF
NA TRBJ1-3 TRBD1 TRBV5-6 TGTGCCAGCAGCATCGACAGGGGGCAGGGCTCTGGAAACACCATATATTTT CASSIDRGQGSGNTIYF
NA TRBJ2-1 NA TRBV5-1 TGCGCCAGCAGCCCGACCGGGACGGCGTACAATGAGCAGTTCTTC CASSPTGTAYNEQFF
once TRBJ2-7 NA TRBV11-2 TGTGCCAGCAGCGGGGTGACATACTCCTACGAGCAGTACTTC CASSGVTYSYEQYF
NA TRBJ1-2 TRBD1 TRBV4-3 TGCGCCAGCAGCCAAGATAGGAACAGGGGAAGCTATGGCTACACCTTC CASSQDRNRGSYGYTF
NA TRBJ2-1 TRBD1 TRBV5-8 TGTGCCAGCAGCTTGAGTCTGGGACAGGGGCTCCTAAAGGGGCAGTTCTTC CASSLSLGQGLLKGQFF
few TRBJ2-2 TRBD2 TRBV5-1 TGCGCCAGCAGCTTTAAACTAGCGGGTAACACCGGGGAGCTGTTTTTT CASSFKLAGNTGELFF
NA TRBJ2-7 TRBD2 TRBV6-5 TGTGCCACCCGGGGACTAGCGGGGACCCCCTACGAGCAGTACTTC CATRGLAGTPYEQYF
NA TRBJ1-4 TRBD1 TRBV2 TGTGCCAGCAGTGGCGCCCCAGGGGGGACCCTATATGAAAAACTGTTTTTT CASSGAPGGTLYEKLFF
NA TRBJ1-2 TRBD1 TRBV11-2 TGTGCCAGCAGCCCCGGGACAGGGGTTACCTACACCTTC CASSPGTGVTYTF
NA TRBJ2-2 NA TRBV7-3 TGTGCCAGCAGCTTAACCTTCCAGAACACCGGGGAGCTGTTTTTT CASSLTFQNTGELFF
NA TRBJ1-2 NA TRBV30 TGTGCCTGGAGTGTACACAATACCCTTTATGGCTACACCTTC CAWSVHNTLYGYTF
NA TRBJ2-3 NA TRBV10-1 TGCGCCAGCAGTGCCAGCGGGCCAGATACGCAGTATTTT CASSASGPDTQYF
NA TRBJ1-6 NA TRBV11-3 TGTGCCAGCAGCTTAAGCGGGGGGAATTCACCCCTCCACTTT CASSLSGGNSPLHF
NA TRBJ2-1 TRBD2 TRBV10-3 TGTGCCATCAGTGACGGGGGGTATAACAATGAGCAGTTCTTC CAISDGGYNNEQFF